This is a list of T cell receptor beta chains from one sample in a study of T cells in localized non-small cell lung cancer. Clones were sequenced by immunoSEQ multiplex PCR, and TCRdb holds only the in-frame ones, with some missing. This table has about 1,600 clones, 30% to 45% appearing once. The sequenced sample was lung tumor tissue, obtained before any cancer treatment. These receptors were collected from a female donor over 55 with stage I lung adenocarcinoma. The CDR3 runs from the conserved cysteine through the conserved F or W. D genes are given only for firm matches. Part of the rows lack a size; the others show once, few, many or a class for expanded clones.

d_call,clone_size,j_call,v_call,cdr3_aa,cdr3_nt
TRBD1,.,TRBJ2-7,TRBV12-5,CASGLGTGGEQYF,TGTGCTAGTGGTTTAGGTACAGGGGGCGAGCAGTACTTC
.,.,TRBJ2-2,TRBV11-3,CASLKGTGTTGELFF,TGTGCCAGCCTCAAAGGCACAGGGACCACCGGGGAGCTGTTTTTT
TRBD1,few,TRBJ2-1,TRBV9,CASSRTGEGDEQFF,TGTGCCAGCAGTCGGACAGGGGAGGGAGATGAGCAGTTCTTC
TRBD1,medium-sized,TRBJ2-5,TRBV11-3,CASSQKGSGGETQYF,TGTGCCAGCAGCCAGAAAGGGTCAGGGGGAGAGACCCAGTACTTC
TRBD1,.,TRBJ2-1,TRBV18,CASSLDRGLNEQFF,TGTGCCAGCTCACTTGACAGGGGGCTCAATGAGCAGTTCTTC
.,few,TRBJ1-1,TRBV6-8,CASKPPGGADAFF,TGTGCCAGCAAACCCCCTGGCGGGGCGGACGCTTTCTTT
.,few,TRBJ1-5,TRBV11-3,CASSPGQTQGGNQPQHF,TGTGCCAGCAGTCCCGGACAGACCCAAGGGGGCAATCAGCCCCAGCATTTT
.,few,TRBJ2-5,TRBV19,CASSIAWDSWPYF,TGTGCCAGTAGTATCGCTTGGGACTCGTGGCCGTACTTC
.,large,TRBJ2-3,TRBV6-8,CASSYAPSGSSTDTQYF,TGTGCCAGCAGTTACGCCCCCAGCGGGTCGAGCACAGATACGCAGTATTTT
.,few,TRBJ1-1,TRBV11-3,CASSLPVVNTEAFF,TGTGCCAGCAGCTTACCGGTAGTAAACACTGAAGCTTTCTTT
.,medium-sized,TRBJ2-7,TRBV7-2,CASSSSPSYEQYF,TGTGCCAGCAGCTCGAGCCCATCCTACGAGCAGTACTTC
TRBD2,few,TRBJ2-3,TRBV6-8,CASSYRLAGGGDTQYF,TGTGCCAGCAGTTACCGACTAGCGGGAGGTGGGGATACGCAGTATTTT